The clone carrying this TCR beta chain was seen repeatedly, ten times or more. The sample is drawn from a study of human T cells and chemical hapten exposure. TCRdb re-called the RACE reads through MiXCR, storing one row per CDR3 protein. The repertoire includes about 100,000 distinct CDR3 sequences, 10% to 12% of them detected once, and about 3% sits in the top ten. V was cut by 1 base and J by 3 bases, with 14 bases left in between. The CDR3 runs to 16 residues. Per the germline V gene, CDR1 is LGHNA and CDR2 is YSLEER. Described time point: patch test 2, 6 weeks after DPC sensitization. Specified treatment: therapeutic diphenylcyclopropenone sensitization with weekly scalp DPC.

This receptor was obtained from a woman in her 40s with alopecia areata. Some clones in this sample may be carry-over from other donors' samples. The J gene is TRBJ2-3, the V gene TRBV4-3; TRBD2 is a possible D gene (6 bases). Sequencing used whole blood, obtained in connection with sensitization to the hapten diphenylcyclopropenone (DPC). Here the CDR3 reads CASSQAPGLETDTQYF. CDR3 coding DNA: TGCGCCAGCAGCCAAGCCCCGGGACTCGAAACAGATACGCAGTATTTT.